Listed here are 30 T cell receptor beta chains from one sample, sequenced in a study of T cell repertoires in cytomegalovirus infection. No antigen has been identified for these receptors. In TCRdb, the reads were re-called with MiXCR into one record per CDR3 protein. The repertoire holds about 360,000 distinct CDR3 sequences, with just under 35% as singletons. This specimen consisted of cultured PBMCs, obtained from culture after CMV antigen stimulation. Receptors were obtained from a human donor in good health (CMV status not recorded). Some clones in this sample may be carry-over from other donors' samples.

This clonotype came up a few times. V usage is TRBV7-3 and J usage is TRBJ1-1; maybe TRBD1 (5 bases). Deletions cut 3 bases from V and 6 bases from J, with 14 bases between. The CDR3 runs 14 residues. Per the germline V gene, CDR1 is SGHTA and CDR2 is FQGTGA. The CDR3 region has the DNA TGTGCCAGCAGCTTTGGGGGGGGATGGGCTGAAGCTTTCTTT. This gives the protein CASSFGGGWAEAFF.

The chain is built from TRBV5-4 and TRBJ2-2, with a weak D call TRBD1 (6 bases). Germline V CDR1 and CDR2: SGHNT, YYREEE (reference sequence). V shed 4 bases and J shed 6 bases, with 13 bases lying between them. The CDR3 consists of 14 residues. This CDR3 is CASSPDSVAGELFF. CDR3 DNA: TGTGCCAGCAGCCCGGACAGCGTCGCCGGGGAGCTGTTTTTT.

This chain connects TRBV6-2 or TRBV6-3 to TRBJ1-5; 7 bases line up with TRBD1. Germline-derived CDR1 and CDR2 are MNHEY and SVGEGT. After removal of 5 bases from V and 4 bases from J, the junction contained 8 bases not matched to a gene. This CDR3 spans 15 amino acids. In DNA form, the CDR3 reads TGTGCCAGCAGTGCCACAGGGGTAAGGAATCAGCCCCAGCATTTT. This codes for CASSATGVRNQPQHF.

CDR3 DNA sequence: TGTGCCAGCAGCTCCGGACTAGCGCACCCTCTAAACACCGGGGAGCTGTTTTTT. It is translated as CASSSGLAHPLNTGELFF. This rearrangement joins TRBV7-2 to TRBJ2-2, with 9 positions matching TRBD2. Germline V CDR1 and CDR2: SGHTA, FQGNSA. V shed 4 bases and J 2 bases; nucleotides not matched to a gene: 11. The CDR3 contains 18 residues.

The CDR3 DNA follows: TGTGCCAGCAGGAGCGGGACAGGGCTAACTAATGAAAAACTGTTTTTT. It encodes CASRSGTGLTNEKLFF. This chain uses TRBV6-6 with TRBJ1-4, with 9 bases matching TRBD1. Germline trimming cut 6 bases from V and 1 base from J; bases unmatched to any gene: 6. There are 16 residues in the CDR3. Germline CDR1 is MNHNY and CDR2 is SVGAGI (reference sequence).

In its sample, this clonotype was seen a few times. The gene calls are TRBV7-9 and TRBJ2-3; 12 bases agree with TRBD2. Germline V gene lookup returns CDR1 SEHNR and CDR2 FQNEAQ (reference sequence). V lost 2 bases and J lost 1; bases outside the gene matches: 4. The CDR3 is 17 amino acids. The CDR3 nucleotides read TGTGCCAGCAGCTTAACGACTAGCGGGAGAGGCACAGATACGCAGTATTTT. This translates into CASSLTTSGRGTDTQYF.

This clonotype was observed at least ten times. The chain combines TRBV7-2 with TRBJ2-2, with D uncertain. CDR1 and CDR2 from the germline V gene are SGHTA and FQGNSA. The CDR3 consists of 16 residues. The ends were cut back, 5 bases at V and 0 bases at J, with 13 bases in the middle. CDR3 coding DNA: TGTGCCAGCAGCCCCCGGGCGGTGACGAACACCGGGGAGCTGTTTTTT. Amino acid sequence: CASSPRAVTNTGELFF.

The DNA for the CDR3 is TGTGCCAGCAGCTTGGACAGGGGGGACTACGAGCAGTACTTC. This gives the protein CASSLDRGDYEQYF. The gene calls are TRBV5-4 and TRBJ2-7, with 8 bases identical to TRBD1. The V gene end was trimmed by 0 bases and the J gene end by 3 bases; junction bases not matched to a gene: 2. Germline V lookup: CDR1 SGHNT, CDR2 YYREEE (reference sequence). The CDR3 is 14 residues long.

The chain couples TRBV11-2 to TRBJ2-1; D might be TRBD2 (5 bases). With 5 bases removed from V and 3 bases from J, the gap between germline ends came to 17 bases. The germline gives CDR1 SGHAT, CDR2 FQNNGV. CDR3 length: 16 residues. In DNA form, the CDR3 reads TGTGCCAGCAGCACCAGCCCGAGGGCATACTACAATGAGCAGTTCTTC. Amino acid sequence: CASSTSPRAYYNEQFF.

The chain uses TRBV7-2 and TRBJ1-1; 8 nucleotides match TRBD1. Looked up from germline, CDR1 is SGHTA and CDR2 is FQGNSA. The CDR3 has 15 residues. Unmatched junction bases numbered 13, after V lost 4 bases and J lost 9 bases. CDR3 amino acids: CASSSVGRGHKKAFF. The CDR3 DNA sequence: TGTGCCAGCAGCTCCGTGGGCAGGGGGCATAAAAAAGCTTTCTTT.

The genes are TRBV12-3 or TRBV12-4 and TRBJ1-5, with no clear D. This CDR3 contains 13 residues. The germline V and J ends were trimmed by 7 bases and 2 bases, with 9 bases remaining between them. The CDR3 loop reads CASNSFGNQPQHF. In DNA, the CDR3 is TGTGCCAGCAACTCCTTTGGCAATCAGCCCCAGCATTTT.

The chain has TRBV7-2 and TRBJ1-2; D gene ambiguous. The CDR3 sequence is 14 residues long. Germline assignment: CDR1 SGHTA and CDR2 FQGNSA. Trimming took off 2 bases at V and 2 bases at J, with 9 bases between the two ends. CDR3 sequence reads: CASSLNSLNYGYTF. CDR3 sequence (DNA): TGTGCCAGCAGCTTAAACAGCCTAAACTATGGCTACACCTTC. Complete variable domain (other parts from reference TRBV7-2 and TRBJ1-2): GAGVSQSPSNKVTEKGKDVELRCDPISGHTALYWYRQSLGQGLEFLIYFQGNSAPDKSGLPSDRFSAERTGGSVSTLTIQRTQQEDSAVYLCASSLNSLNYGYTFGSGTRLTVV.

Concerning this clonotype itself: With a much larger clone just one base away, this may be a read error. The chain joins TRBV7-2 to TRBJ2-1; D is possibly TRBD2 (6 bases). Trimming stripped 10 bases from V and 0 bases from J, with 16 bases between. The CDR3 loop spans 15 amino acids. The germline V gene encodes CDR1 SGHTA and CDR2 FQGNSA. CDR3 protein: CATKLYGSSYNEQFF. The CDR3 DNA reads as TGTGCCACCAAGTTATACGGGAGCTCCTACAATGAGCAGTTCTTC.

The CDR3 DNA is TGTGCCAGCGGCTCTATGCGGAGCACAGATACGCAGTATTTT. The encoded protein is CASGSMRSTDTQYF. V usage is TRBV28 and J usage is TRBJ2-3; no clear D. The V gene's germline CDR1 is MDHEN and CDR2 SYDVKM. V was trimmed by 8 bases and J by 0 bases, leaving 12 bases between them. The CDR3 is 14 residues long.

The chain uses TRBV28 and TRBJ2-7; D is tentatively TRBD1 or TRBD2 (5 bases each). CDR3 length: 15 residues. The germline V gene encodes CDR1 MDHEN and CDR2 SYDVKM. Trimming removed 2 bases at V and 2 bases at J, with 13 bases between. The CDR3 protein is CASSLEGPGTYEQYV. The CDR3 DNA follows: TGTGCCAGCAGTTTAGAGGGGCCCGGAACCTACGAGCAGTACGTC.

This clonotype was recorded a few times. The genes are TRBV27 and TRBJ2-5; D might be TRBD1 (5 bases). V was pared by 2 bases and J by 0 bases, with 10 bases between. CDR3 length: 15 amino acids. Germline CDR1 MNHEY, CDR2 SMNVEV (reference sequence). The CDR3 region has the DNA TGTGCCAGCAGTTTAGCGCAGGGATACCAAGAGACCCAGTACTTC. This codes for CASSLAQGYQETQYF.

The chain has TRBV3-1 and TRBJ2-1; D gene ambiguous. The CDR3 contains 13 residues. Germline CDR1 and CDR2: LGHDT and YNNKEL (reference sequence). With 0 bases removed from V and 9 bases from J, the gap between germline ends came to 9 bases. DNA for the CDR3: TGTGCCAGCAGCCAAGAAGCACGTCTTGAGCAGTTCTTC. Encoded protein: CASSQEARLEQFF.

This clonotype was counted only a few times. The chain combines TRBV19 with TRBJ1-5; the match to TRBD1 covers 7 bases. J gave up 3 bases and V 9 bases, and 11 bases lay outside the gene matches. CDR1 and CDR2 (germline): LNHDA, SQIVND (reference sequence). This CDR3 has 15 amino acids. This CDR3 reads CASRNRGGHNQPQHF. The CDR3 DNA is TGTGCCAGCAGGAACAGGGGCGGACACAATCAGCCCCAGCATTTT. The full variable domain, completed using reference TRBV19 and TRBJ1-5, is DGGITQSPKYLFRKEGQNVTLSCEQNLNHDAMYWYRQDPGQGLRLIYYSQIVNDFQKGDIAEGYSVSREKKESFPLTVTSAQKNPTAFYLCASRNRGGHNQPQHFGDGTRLSIL.

This rearrangement joins TRBV4-1 to TRBJ2-7; D is perhaps TRBD1 (6 bases). The CDR3 sequence is 12 residues long. V lost 4 bases and J 8 bases, leaving 12 bases between the germline ends. Per the germline V gene, CDR1 is MGHRA and CDR2 is YSYEKL. CDR3 amino acids: CASSRRDKKQYV. The CDR3 bases are TGCGCCAGCAGCCGCCGGGACAAAAAGCAGTACGTC.

V usage is TRBV6-2 or TRBV6-3 and J usage is TRBJ2-7, with D unclear. Germline V CDR1 and CDR2: MNHEY, SVGEGT. Deletions cut 2 bases from V and 5 bases from J, with 10 bases between. This CDR3 has 13 amino acids. CDR3 DNA: TGTGCCAGCAGTTACGGTCGGAAAGACGAGCAGTACGTC. It yields the protein CASSYGRKDEQYV.

This clonotype was detected many times. The V and J genes are TRBV7-2 and TRBJ2-5; D might be TRBD1 or TRBD2, each matching 7 bases. The CDR3 extends over 16 amino acids. V lost 2 bases and J lost 4, with 17 bases in between. Germline-derived CDR1 and CDR2 are SGHTA and FQGNSA. CDR3 DNA sequence: TGTGCCAGCAGCTTAATCAGGGGGGGCCGGGGAGAGACCCAGTACTTC. This encodes CASSLIRGGRGETQYF.

The genes are TRBV6-2 or TRBV6-3 and TRBJ2-3; D not resolved. The germline gives CDR1 MNHEY, CDR2 SVGEGT. V was pared by 6 bases and J by 5 bases, with 21 bases between. This CDR3 is 16 amino acids long. The CDR3 sequence is CASRNLETPPQDTQYF. The DNA of the CDR3 is TGTGCCAGCAGAAACCTCGAGACCCCTCCACAAGATACGCAGTATTTT.

This clonotype was seen ten or more times. Here the CDR3 reads CASSSDTYGYTF. The CDR3 bases are TGTGCCAGCAGTTCGGACACCTATGGCTACACCTTC. The J gene is TRBJ1-2, the V gene TRBV6-4, with D maybe TRBD1 (5 bases). CDR1 MRHNA and CDR2 SNTAGT come from the germline V gene. The V end was cut by 5 bases, the J end by 4 bases, with 8 bases between. The CDR3 sequence is 12 residues long.

In this sample, this clonotype turned up many times. J is TRBJ2-3 and V is TRBV7-2, with TRBD2 matching over 12 bases. The ends lost 2 bases at V and 0 bases at J; junction bases unmatched: 0. CDR3 size: 16 residues. Per germline, CDR1 SGHTA and CDR2 FQGNSA. CDR3 protein: CASSLTSGRSTDTQYF. In DNA, the CDR3 is TGTGCCAGCAGCTTAACTAGCGGGAGGAGCACAGATACGCAGTATTTT.

This chain joins TRBV12-5 and TRBJ2-7; D unresolved. Deletions cut 7 bases from V and 7 bases from J, with 20 bases between. CDR3 length equals 14 residues. Germline V gene sequence: CDR1 LGHNT, CDR2 FRNRAP. The CDR3 nucleotides read TGTGCTAGTGCCCCTAGTGGTATTTCCCTGGAGCAGTACTTC. Translating it yields CASAPSGISLEQYF.

The chain recombines TRBV7-2 with TRBJ1-1; D is unclear. CDR1 SGHTA and CDR2 FQGNSA come from the germline V gene. The CDR3 covers 15 residues. V lost 5 bases to trimming and J lost 0 bases, with 13 bases between them. In nucleotides, the CDR3 is TGTGCCAGCAGCCCGGGTGCGGGTCTGAACACTGAAGCTTTCTTT. This encodes CASSPGAGLNTEAFF.

This chain uses TRBV2 with TRBJ1-1, with D unresolved. The length of the CDR3 is 14 residues. CDR1 and CDR2 (germline): SNHLY, FYNNEI. Trimming stripped 4 bases from V and 3 bases from J, with 12 bases between. DNA for the CDR3: TGTGCCAGCAGTGTTTTGGGCTCGGACACTGAAGCTTTCTTT. Amino acid sequence: CASSVLGSDTEAFF.

This clonotype was observed a handful of times. V is TRBV7-9 and J is TRBJ2-2; D might be TRBD2 (5 bases). The CDR3 contains 18 residues. V was shortened by 0 bases and J by 5 bases, with 19 bases between the two germline ends. The germline gives CDR1 SEHNR, CDR2 FQNEAQ (reference sequence). Here the CDR3 reads CASSLASLHGIGTGELFF. In nucleotides, the CDR3 is TGTGCCAGCAGCTTAGCGTCATTGCACGGGATTGGGACCGGGGAGCTGTTTTTT. The whole variable domain, remainder taken from reference TRBV7-9 and TRBJ2-2, is DTGVSQNPRHKITKRGQNVTFRCDPISEHNRLYWYRQTLGQGPEFLTYFQNEAQLEKSRLLSDRFSAERPKGSFSTLEIQRTEQGDSAMYLCASSLASLHGIGTGELFFGEGSRLTVL.

This clonotype has a count of ten or more. V is TRBV7-2 and J is TRBJ2-1; 10 nucleotides match TRBD2. Germline values: CDR1 SGHTA, CDR2 FQGNSA. The trim removed 1 base at V and 7 bases at J, leaving 7 bases unmatched. The CDR3 length is 16 residues. CDR3 sequence (DNA): TGTGCCAGCAGCTTAGAAAGAACTAGCGGGAATAATGAGCAGTTCTTC. It is translated as CASSLERTSGNNEQFF.

This clonotype occurred a few times. The rearrangement uses TRBV12-5 and TRBJ1-5; 8 bases match TRBD1. The germline gives CDR1 LGHNT, CDR2 FRNRAP. V lost 6 bases and J lost 7; bases outside the gene matches: 11. This CDR3 has 15 residues. The CDR3 bases are TGTGCTAGTGGGGGATCGACAGGGGTGAAGCAGCCCCAGCATTTT. Amino acid sequence: CASGGSTGVKQPQHF.